One sample yielded the 7 T cell receptor beta chains listed below, sequenced in a study of blood T cell repertoires in COVID-19. The method was immunoSEQ multiplex PCR; TCRdb's version includes in-frame clones alone and lacks a portion of them. The table records 200,000 to 250,000 clones, roughly 87% of them present only once. The source material was PBMCs or T cells enriched from blood (not recorded which). All receptors come from a woman aged 25-40 years with acute COVID-19.

CDR3 DNA sequence: TGTGCCAGCAGCGAGGCCCAAAGTGGGTACAATGAGCAGTTCTTC. This sequence encodes CASSEAQSGYNEQFF. The genes are TRBV7-2 and TRBJ2-1; D gene uncertain. CDR1 is SGHTA, CDR2 FQGNSA, per germline. V was clipped by 5 bases and J by 4 bases, with 15 bases between them. The CDR3 is 15 residues long.

The chain carries TRBV28 and TRBJ1-1; TRBD1 aligns across 7 bases. Per germline, CDR1 MDHEN and CDR2 SYDVKM. The CDR3 length is 10 residues. V was pared by 10 bases and J by 11 bases, with 7 bases of the junction left unmatched. The CDR3 DNA sequence: TGTGCCACCAGAGGGGGCGGCGCTTTCTTT. Translated, it gives CATRGGGAFF.

This chain links TRBV9 with TRBJ1-1; D is unresolved. V was pared by 3 bases and J by 2 bases, with 11 bases between. This CDR3 spans 14 amino acids. CDR1 is SGDLS, CDR2 YYNGEE, per germline. This CDR3 reads CASSAQQSNTEAFF. CDR3 sequence (DNA): TGTGCCAGCAGCGCTCAACAGAGTAACACTGAAGCTTTCTTT.

V usage is TRBV7-3 and J usage is TRBJ1-3, with D possibly matching TRBD1 (5 bases). Trimming cost V 11 bases and J 2 bases, with 7 bases left between them. The CDR3 consists of 11 residues. The germline CDR1 and CDR2 sequences are SGHTA and FQGTGA. CDR3: CAGGTGNTIYF. The CDR3 coding sequence is TGTGCCGGGGGGACTGGAAACACCATATATTTT.

This chain uses TRBV28 with TRBJ2-7, with a weak D call TRBD2 (6 bases). CDR1 and CDR2 from the germline V gene are MDHEN and SYDVKM. The CDR3 is 15 residues long. V gave up 6 bases and J gave up 0 bases, with 15 bases separating them. CDR3 sequence (DNA): TGTGCCAGCAGATCCCCCGGCGGGAACTCCTACGAGCAGTACTTC. The encoded protein is CASRSPGGNSYEQYF.

This sequence joins TRBV6-2 or TRBV6-3 and TRBJ1-5; weak D call: TRBD1 (5 bases). Between the trimmed V and J ends, which lost 2 bases and 7 bases, there was a span of 15 bases. Germline V gives CDR1 MNHEY, CDR2 SVGEGT. The CDR3 is 15 amino acids. The CDR3 DNA is TGTGCCAGCAGTTACATCCCAGGGTCGGCCCAGCCCCAGCATTTT. It codes for CASSYIPGSAQPQHF.

The V and J genes are TRBV5-5 and TRBJ1-5; 7 bases map to TRBD1. The germline V gene encodes CDR1 SGHKS and CDR2 YYEKEE (reference sequence). The V and J ends lost 2 bases and 6 bases, in that order; junction bases with no gene match: 5. The CDR3 is 14 amino acids. This CDR3 reads CASSLDRVTQPQHF. Written as DNA, the CDR3 is TGTGCCAGCAGCTTAGACAGGGTGACTCAGCCCCAGCATTTT.